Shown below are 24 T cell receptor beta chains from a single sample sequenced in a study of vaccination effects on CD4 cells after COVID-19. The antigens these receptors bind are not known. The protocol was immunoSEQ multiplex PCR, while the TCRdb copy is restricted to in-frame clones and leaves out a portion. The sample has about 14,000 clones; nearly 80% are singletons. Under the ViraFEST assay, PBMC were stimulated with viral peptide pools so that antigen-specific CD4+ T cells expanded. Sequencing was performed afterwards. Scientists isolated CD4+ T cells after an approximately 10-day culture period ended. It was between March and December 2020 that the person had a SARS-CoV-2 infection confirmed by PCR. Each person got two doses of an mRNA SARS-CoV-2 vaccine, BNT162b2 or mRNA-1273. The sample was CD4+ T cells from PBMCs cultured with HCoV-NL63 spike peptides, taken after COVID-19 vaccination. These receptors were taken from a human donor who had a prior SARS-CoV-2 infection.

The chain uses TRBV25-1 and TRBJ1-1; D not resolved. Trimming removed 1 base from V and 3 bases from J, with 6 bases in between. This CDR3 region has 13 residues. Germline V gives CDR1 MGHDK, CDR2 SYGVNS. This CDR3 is CASSESGYTEAFF. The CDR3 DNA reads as TGTGCCAGCAGTGAATCCGGGTACACTGAAGCTTTCTTT.

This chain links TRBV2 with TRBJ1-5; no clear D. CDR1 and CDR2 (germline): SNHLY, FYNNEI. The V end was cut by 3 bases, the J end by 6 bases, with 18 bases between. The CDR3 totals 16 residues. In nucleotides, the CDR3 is TGTGCCAGCAGTGATAGACCCCTAGGTTCTGTTCAGCCCCAGCATTTT. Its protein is CASSDRPLGSVQPQHF.

CDR3 DNA sequence: TGTGCCACCAGCGAGGGGGTAGGTCAGAACACTGAAGCTTTCTTT. Encoded protein: CATSEGVGQNTEAFF. This chain connects TRBV24-1 to TRBJ1-1, with a tentative D call TRBD1 (6 bases). Germline values: CDR1 KGHDR, CDR2 SFDVKD. Deletions cut 7 bases from V and 1 base from J, with 15 bases between. This CDR3 region has 15 residues.

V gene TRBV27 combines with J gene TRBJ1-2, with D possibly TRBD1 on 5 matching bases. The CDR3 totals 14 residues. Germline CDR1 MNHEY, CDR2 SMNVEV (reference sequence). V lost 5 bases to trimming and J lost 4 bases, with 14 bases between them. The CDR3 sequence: CASSRGGLPYGYTF. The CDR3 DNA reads TGTGCCAGCAGTCGGGGGGGACTGCCCTATGGCTACACCTTC.

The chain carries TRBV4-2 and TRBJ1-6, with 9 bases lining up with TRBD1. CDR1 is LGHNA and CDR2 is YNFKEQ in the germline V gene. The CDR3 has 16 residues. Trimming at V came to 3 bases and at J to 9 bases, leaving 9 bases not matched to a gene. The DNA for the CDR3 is TGTGCCAGCAGCCATCCGTTGGGACAGGGTATTTCACCCCTCCACTTT. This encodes CASSHPLGQGISPLHF.

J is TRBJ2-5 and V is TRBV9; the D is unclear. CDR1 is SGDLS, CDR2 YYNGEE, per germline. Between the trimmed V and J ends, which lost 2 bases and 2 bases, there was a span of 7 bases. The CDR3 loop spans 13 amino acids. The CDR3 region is CASSVRPQETQYF. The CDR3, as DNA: TGTGCCAGCAGCGTGCGCCCTCAAGAGACCCAGTACTTC.

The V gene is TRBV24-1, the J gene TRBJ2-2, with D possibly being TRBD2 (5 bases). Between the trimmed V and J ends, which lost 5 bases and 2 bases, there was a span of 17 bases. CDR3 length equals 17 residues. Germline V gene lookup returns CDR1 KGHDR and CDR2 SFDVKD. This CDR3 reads CATSAAEVTTNTGELFF. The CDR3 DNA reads TGTGCCACCAGTGCCGCTGAGGTGACTACTAACACCGGGGAGCTGTTTTTT.

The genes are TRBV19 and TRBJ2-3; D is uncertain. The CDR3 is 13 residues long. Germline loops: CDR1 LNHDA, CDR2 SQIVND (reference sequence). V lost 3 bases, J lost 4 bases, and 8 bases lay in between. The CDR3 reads CASSIRWSDTQYF. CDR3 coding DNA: TGTGCCAGTAGTATTCGGTGGTCAGATACGCAGTATTTT.

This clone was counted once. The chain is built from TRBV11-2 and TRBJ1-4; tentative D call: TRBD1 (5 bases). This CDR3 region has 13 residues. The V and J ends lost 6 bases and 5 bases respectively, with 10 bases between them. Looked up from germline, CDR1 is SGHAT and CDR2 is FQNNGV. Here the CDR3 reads CASRGPINEKLFF. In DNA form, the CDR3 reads TGTGCCAGCAGGGGACCTATAAATGAAAAACTGTTTTTT. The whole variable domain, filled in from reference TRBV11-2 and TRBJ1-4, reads EAGVAQSPRYKIIEKRQSVAFWCNPISGHATLYWYQQILGQGPKLLIQFQNNGVVDDSQLPKDRFSAERLKGVDSTLKIQPAKLEDSAVYLCASRGPINEKLFFGSGTQLSVL.

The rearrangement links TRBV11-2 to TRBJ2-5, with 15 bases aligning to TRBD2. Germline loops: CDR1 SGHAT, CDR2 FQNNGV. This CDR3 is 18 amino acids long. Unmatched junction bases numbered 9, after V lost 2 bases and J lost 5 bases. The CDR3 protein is CASSLWTSGRASDETQYF. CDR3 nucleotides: TGTGCCAGCAGCTTATGGACTAGCGGGAGGGCATCAGACGAGACCCAGTACTTC.

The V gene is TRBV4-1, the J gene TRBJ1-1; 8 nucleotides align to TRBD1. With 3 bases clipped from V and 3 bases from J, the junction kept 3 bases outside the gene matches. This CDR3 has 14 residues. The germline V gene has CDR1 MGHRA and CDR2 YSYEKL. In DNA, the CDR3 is TGCGCCAGCAGCCACCGACAGGGGCACACTGAAGCTTTCTTT. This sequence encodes CASSHRQGHTEAFF.

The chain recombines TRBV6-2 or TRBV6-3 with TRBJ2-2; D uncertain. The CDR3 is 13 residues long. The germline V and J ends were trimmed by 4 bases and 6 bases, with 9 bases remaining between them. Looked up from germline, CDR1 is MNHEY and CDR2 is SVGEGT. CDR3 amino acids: CASSSVGSGELFF. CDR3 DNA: TGTGCCAGCAGTTCCGTGGGGTCCGGGGAGCTGTTTTTT.

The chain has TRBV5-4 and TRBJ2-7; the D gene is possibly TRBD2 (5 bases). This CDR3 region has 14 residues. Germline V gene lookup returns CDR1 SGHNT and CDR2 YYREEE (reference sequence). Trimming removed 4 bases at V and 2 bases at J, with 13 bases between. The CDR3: CASSPGPGTYEQYF. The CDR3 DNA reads TGTGCCAGCAGCCCCGGACCGGGAACCTACGAGCAGTACTTC.

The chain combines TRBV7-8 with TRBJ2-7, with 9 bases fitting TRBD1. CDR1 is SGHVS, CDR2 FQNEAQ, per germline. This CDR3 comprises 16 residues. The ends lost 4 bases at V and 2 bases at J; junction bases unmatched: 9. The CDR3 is CASSSQGARAPYEQYF. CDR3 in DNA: TGTGCCAGCAGCTCACAGGGGGCGAGGGCACCCTACGAGCAGTACTTC. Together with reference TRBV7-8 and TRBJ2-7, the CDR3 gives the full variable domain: GAGVSQSPRYKVAKRGQDVALRCDPISGHVSLFWYQQALGQGPEFLTYFQNEAQLDKSGLPSDRFFAERPEGSVSTLKIQRTQQEDSAVYLCASSSQGARAPYEQYFGPGTRLTVT.

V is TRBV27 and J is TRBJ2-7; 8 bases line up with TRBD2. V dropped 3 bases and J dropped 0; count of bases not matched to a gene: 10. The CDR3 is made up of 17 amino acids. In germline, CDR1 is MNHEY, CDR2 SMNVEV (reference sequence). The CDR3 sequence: CASSFRAERGYSYEQYF. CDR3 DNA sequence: TGTGCCAGCAGTTTCAGGGCTGAGCGGGGGTACTCCTACGAGCAGTACTTC.

CDR3 amino acids: CASNQAHGSGGAETQYF. In DNA form, the CDR3 reads TGTGCCAGCAACCAAGCTCACGGTAGCGGGGGGGCAGAGACCCAGTACTTC. The chain employs TRBV11-2 and TRBJ2-5, with TRBD2 matching over 11 bases. The V gene's germline CDR1 is SGHAT and CDR2 FQNNGV. The ends lost 7 bases at V and 4 bases at J; junction bases unmatched: 14. The CDR3 length is 17 residues.

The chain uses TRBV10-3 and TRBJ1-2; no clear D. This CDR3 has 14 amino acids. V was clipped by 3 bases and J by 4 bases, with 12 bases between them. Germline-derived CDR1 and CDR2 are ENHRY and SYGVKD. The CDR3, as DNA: TGTGCCATCAGTGATGGCGCTTTTGGCTATGGCTACACCTTC. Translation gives CAISDGAFGYGYTF.

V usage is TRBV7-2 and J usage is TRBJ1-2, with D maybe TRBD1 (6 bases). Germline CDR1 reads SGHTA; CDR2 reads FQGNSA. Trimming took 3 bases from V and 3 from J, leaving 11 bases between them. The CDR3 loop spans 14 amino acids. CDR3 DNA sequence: TGTGCCAGCAGCTTTGGGGGCGCCTACTATGGCTACACCTTC. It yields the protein CASSFGGAYYGYTF.

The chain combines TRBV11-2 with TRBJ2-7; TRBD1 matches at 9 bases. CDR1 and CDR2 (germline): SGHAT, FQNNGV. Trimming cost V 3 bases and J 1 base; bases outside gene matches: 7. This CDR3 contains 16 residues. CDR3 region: CASSFGQGIISYEQYF. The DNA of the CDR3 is TGTGCCAGCAGCTTCGGACAGGGGATTATTTCCTACGAGCAGTACTTC. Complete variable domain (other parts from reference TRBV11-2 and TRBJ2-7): EAGVAQSPRYKIIEKRQSVAFWCNPISGHATLYWYQQILGQGPKLLIQFQNNGVVDDSQLPKDRFSAERLKGVDSTLKIQPAKLEDSAVYLCASSFGQGIISYEQYFGPGTRLTVT.

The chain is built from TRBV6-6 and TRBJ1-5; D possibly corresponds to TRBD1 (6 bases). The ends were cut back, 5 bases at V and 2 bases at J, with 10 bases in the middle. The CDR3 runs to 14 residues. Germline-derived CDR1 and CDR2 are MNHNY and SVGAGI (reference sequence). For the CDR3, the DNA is TGTGCCAGCAGTCCGGACAGTCGCAATCAGCCCCAGCATTTT. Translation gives CASSPDSRNQPQHF.

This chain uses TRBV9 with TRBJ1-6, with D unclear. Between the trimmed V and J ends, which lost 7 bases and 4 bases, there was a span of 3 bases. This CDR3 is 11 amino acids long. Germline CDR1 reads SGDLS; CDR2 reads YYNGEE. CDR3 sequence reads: CASGYNSPLHF. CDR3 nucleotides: TGTGCCAGCGGGTATAATTCACCCCTCCACTTT.

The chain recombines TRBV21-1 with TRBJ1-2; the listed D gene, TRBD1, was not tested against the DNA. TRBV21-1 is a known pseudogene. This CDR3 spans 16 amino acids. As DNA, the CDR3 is TGTGCCAGCACGCCGACAGGGGGCCCTACTGCGGGGGGCTACACCTTC. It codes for CASTPTGGPTAGGYTF.

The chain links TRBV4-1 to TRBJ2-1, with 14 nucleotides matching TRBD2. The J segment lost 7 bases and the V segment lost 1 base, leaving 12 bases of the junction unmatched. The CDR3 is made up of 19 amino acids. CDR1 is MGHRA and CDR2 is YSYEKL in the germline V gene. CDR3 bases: TGCGCCAGCAGCCAAGTCGGAAGCGGGGGGACTAGCGGGAGTAATGAGCAGTTCTTC. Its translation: CASSQVGSGGTSGSNEQFF.

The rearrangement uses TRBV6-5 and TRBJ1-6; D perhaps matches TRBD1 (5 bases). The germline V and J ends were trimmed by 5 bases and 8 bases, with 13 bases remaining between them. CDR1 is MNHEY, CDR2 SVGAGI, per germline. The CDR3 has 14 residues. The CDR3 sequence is CASSQTVLDSPLHF. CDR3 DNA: TGTGCCAGCAGTCAGACAGTGTTAGATTCACCCCTCCACTTT.